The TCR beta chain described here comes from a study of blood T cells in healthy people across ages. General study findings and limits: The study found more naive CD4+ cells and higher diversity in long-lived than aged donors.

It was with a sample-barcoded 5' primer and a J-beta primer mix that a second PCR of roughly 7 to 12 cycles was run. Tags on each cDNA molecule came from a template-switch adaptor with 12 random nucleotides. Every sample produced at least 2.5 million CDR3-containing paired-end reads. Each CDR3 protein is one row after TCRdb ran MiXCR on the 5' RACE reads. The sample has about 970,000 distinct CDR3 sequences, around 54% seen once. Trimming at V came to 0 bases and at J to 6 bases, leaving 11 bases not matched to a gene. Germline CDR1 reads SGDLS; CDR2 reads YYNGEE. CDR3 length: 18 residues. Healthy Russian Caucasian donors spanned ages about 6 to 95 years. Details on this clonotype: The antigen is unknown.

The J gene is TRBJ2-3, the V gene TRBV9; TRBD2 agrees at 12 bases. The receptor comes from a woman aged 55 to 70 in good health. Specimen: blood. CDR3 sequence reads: CASSVEWTSGTLLDTQYF. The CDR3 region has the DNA TGTGCCAGCAGCGTAGAATGGACTAGCGGGACCCTATTGGATACGCAGTATTTT.